These T cell receptor beta chains were read from a single sample in a study of CXCR3-negative and CXCR3-positive naive CD8 T cells. TCRdb re-analyzed the 5' RACE reads; it lists each CDR3 protein once, without DNA. The sample totals around 140,000 distinct CDR3 sequences. Sample: naive CXCR3+ CD8+ T cells from blood. These receptors originate from a human donor in good health. Some clones in this sample may be carry-over from other donors' samples. Each CDR3 is given with its conserved first and last residue.

v_call,j_call,cdr3_aa
TRBV7-9,TRBJ1-2,CASSPGAGVGGYTF
TRBV5-6,TRBJ2-7,CASSFRGLFYEQYF
TRBV6-2/TRBV6-3,TRBJ2-1,CASTPDRGLGNEQFF
TRBV3-1,TRBJ2-7,CASSQEGSHEQYF
TRBV20-1,TRBJ2-2,CSASPSGGYLYAVELFF
TRBV24-1,TRBJ1-5,CATSDLSQPQHF
TRBV24-1,TRBJ2-5,CATSEGQFWETQYF
TRBV28,TRBJ2-5,CASRYRDRGRQETQYF
TRBV6-6,TRBJ2-5,CASSYLQTGTKNF
TRBV29-1,TRBJ1-2,CSVQRPGDYGYTF
TRBV7-6,TRBJ2-5,CASSPTGGAETQYF
TRBV5-1,TRBJ2-7,CASSPRGQGEIPYEQYF
TRBV29-1,TRBJ2-1,CSVEPGQVLNEQFF
TRBV4-3,TRBJ2-3,CASSQERSRGTDTQYF
TRBV4-3,TRBJ1-2,CASSQVETGGYTF
TRBV28,TRBJ2-7,CASSLFQGLYEQYF
TRBV20-1,TRBJ2-3,CSAKAPDLDTQYF
TRBV5-1,TRBJ2-1,CASSPGGGQGLWNEQFF
TRBV29-1,TRBJ2-3,CSVVVAGGPDTQYF
TRBV30,TRBJ2-7,CAWRLYYEQYF
TRBV12-3/TRBV12-4,TRBJ2-2,CASSLVVQGTGELFF
TRBV9,TRBJ2-5,CASKGPYQETQYF
TRBV27,TRBJ2-7,CASSLDSVGEQYF
TRBV28,TRBJ2-7,CASSFSASGTGYYEQYF
TRBV7-2,TRBJ2-7,CASSSTSDGSYEQYF
TRBV9,TRBJ1-5,CASSGGDQPQHF
TRBV28,TRBJ2-7,CASSLQREVNEQYF
TRBV5-4,TRBJ2-6,CASSYSRLSGANVLTF
TRBV10-3,TRBJ2-3,CAISESITGLPDTQYF
TRBV5-1,TRBJ2-7,CASSLRDRVGEQYF
TRBV29-1,TRBJ1-2,CSVAHPGPANYGYTF
TRBV19,TRBJ1-1,CASSFGQGQTEAFF
TRBV3-1,TRBJ2-7,CASSQVGLAASYEQYF
TRBV6-5,TRBJ2-7,CASSYDSSGSSYEQYF
TRBV6-6,TRBJ2-7,CASNPGQGNYEQYF
TRBV9,TRBJ2-7,CASSVALGLLDEQYF
TRBV29-1,TRBJ2-7,CSVTGATYEQYF
TRBV20-1,TRBJ2-1,CSASVGGSSYNEQFF
TRBV12-3/TRBV12-4,TRBJ2-3,CASSFVLPGQGSTDTQYF
TRBV7-2,TRBJ2-7,CASSPNWGNEQYF
TRBV7-6,TRBJ2-1,CASSSPWDLVNEQFF
TRBV29-1,TRBJ2-7,CSVEDHPYEQYF
TRBV4-3,TRBJ2-1,CASSQEGQGSYNEQFF
TRBV12-3/TRBV12-4,TRBJ1-6,CASRPGNNSPLHF
TRBV19,TRBJ2-1,CASSFGRGNNEQFF